The 6 T cell receptor beta chains listed next were all sequenced from one sample in a study of blood T cell repertoires in COVID-19. Here immunoSEQ multiplex PCR was the method, and the copy in TCRdb shows in-frame clones only, minus some. The table has 200,000 to 250,000 clones, 82% seen once. The specimen was peripheral blood. The receptors were gathered from a woman in her thirties or forties with acute or convalescent COVID-19.

The V and J genes are TRBV29-1 and TRBJ1-2; 10 bases align to TRBD1. The germline gives CDR1 SQVTM, CDR2 ANQGSEA. J was trimmed by 2 bases and V by 4 bases; bases with no gene match: 1. The CDR3 consists of 13 residues. CDR3 DNA: TGCAGCGTTGCGGGACAGGGGAACTATGGCTACACCTTC. Its translation: CSVAGQGNYGYTF.

This sequence joins TRBV5-4 and TRBJ2-6; TRBD2 matches at 12 bases. The trim removed 4 bases at V and 5 bases at J, leaving 13 bases unmatched. The CDR3 loop spans 19 amino acids. Germline V lookup: CDR1 SGHNT, CDR2 YYREEE (reference sequence). Here the CDR3 reads CASSPTSGGRSLWANVLTF. The CDR3 DNA reads as TGTGCCAGCAGCCCGACTAGCGGGGGCCGTTCTCTGTGGGCCAACGTCCTGACTTTC.

This chain links TRBV5-1 with TRBJ1-5; weak D call: TRBD1 (5 bases). V was pared by 0 bases and J by 5 bases, with 24 bases between. CDR3 length: 19 residues. Germline V lookup: CDR1 SGHRS, CDR2 YFSETQ. This CDR3 reads CASSLVAPPGLGGHQPQHF. CDR3 nucleotides: TGCGCCAGCAGCTTGGTTGCGCCCCCGGGACTCGGAGGTCATCAGCCCCAGCATTTT.

The J gene is TRBJ2-7, the V gene TRBV18; 8 nucleotides line up with TRBD2. Germline CDR1 reads KGHSH; CDR2 reads LQKENI. The length of the CDR3 is 14 residues. V shed 2 bases and J 7 bases; nucleotides not matched to a gene: 7. The CDR3 DNA follows: TGTGCCAGCTCACCAACAGCGGGAGCCCGGGAGCAGTACTTC. Residues: CASSPTAGAREQYF.

This clone was counted only a few times. The chain recombines TRBV19 with TRBJ1-5; D remains ambiguous. The germline CDR1 and CDR2 sequences are LNHDA and SQIVND (reference sequence). The V and J ends lost 4 bases and 3 bases respectively, with 10 bases between them. The CDR3 spans 14 residues. In DNA, the CDR3 is TGTGCCAGTAGTAGGAGTTCGTACAATCAGCCCCAGCATTTT. It translates to CASSRSSYNQPQHF.

The chain recombines TRBV5-1 with TRBJ2-1; TRBD1 aligns across 7 bases. V trimming: 4 bases; J trimming: 4 bases; junction bases outside the gene matches: 5. The V gene's germline CDR1 is SGHRS and CDR2 YFSETQ. The CDR3 is 14 amino acids. The CDR3 is CASSKAGGYNEQFF. The CDR3 DNA reads as TGCGCCAGCAGCAAGGCAGGGGGTTACAATGAGCAGTTCTTC.